This is a list of T cell receptor beta chains from one sample in a study of blood T cells in healthy people across ages. TCRdb re-called the 5' RACE reads through MiXCR, storing one row per CDR3 protein. The sample shows over a million distinct CDR3 sequences, approximately 42% of them seen only once. The sample comprised blood. Receptors were obtained from a woman younger than 35 in good health. CDR3s include the opening cysteine and the closing phenylalanine or tryptophan. Fields, in order: CDR3 length, clone size, J gene, D gene, V gene, CDR3 protein. A D gene is named only where the DNA matches it firmly. Where a row states a size, it is once, few, many or the class of an expanded clone; other rows omit it.

length: 14
size: .
J: TRBJ1-1
D: .
V: TRBV12-3/TRBV12-4
CDR3: CASSLLAGNTEAFF

length: 11
size: many
J: TRBJ2-3
D: .
V: TRBV20-1
CDR3: CSAPTRDTQYF

length: 20
size: .
J: TRBJ2-6
D: TRBD1
V: TRBV5-1
CDR3: CASSLRDRARSSSGANVLTF

length: 13
size: .
J: TRBJ2-7
D: .
V: TRBV10-3
CDR3: CASGGAVSYEQYF

length: 17
size: .
J: TRBJ2-1
D: TRBD2
V: TRBV20-1
CDR3: CSASSWSSGNSYNEQFF

length: 17
size: .
J: TRBJ2-1
D: TRBD1
V: TRBV5-1
CDR3: CASSLESPGQGDYEQFF

length: 14
size: .
J: TRBJ1-2
D: .
V: TRBV25-1
CDR3: CASSSPGNFYGYTF

length: 16
size: .
J: TRBJ1-5
D: .
V: TRBV12-3/TRBV12-4
CDR3: CASSLVGRGGGQPQHF

length: 18
size: few
J: TRBJ2-1
D: TRBD1
V: TRBV11-2
CDR3: CASSSKRVGTGGYNEQFF

length: 13
size: .
J: TRBJ1-6
D: .
V: TRBV25-1
CDR3: CASSEVGGSPLHF

length: 13
size: few
J: TRBJ2-5
D: .
V: TRBV2
CDR3: CASSERGAETQYF

length: 12
size: .
J: TRBJ1-4
D: .
V: TRBV18
CDR3: CASSQQGEKLFF

length: 13
size: .
J: .
D: TRBD2
V: TRBV20-1
CDR3: CSAAGGEVYEQYF

length: 14
size: .
J: TRBJ2-7
D: .
V: TRBV6-1
CDR3: CASRGHQSSYEQYF

length: 15
size: .
J: TRBJ1-6
D: .
V: TRBV3-1
CDR3: CASSQGQASNSPLHF

length: 16
size: .
J: TRBJ1-1
D: .
V: TRBV4-1
CDR3: CASSQALLGSWTEAFF

length: 15
size: .
J: TRBJ2-5
D: .
V: TRBV9
CDR3: CASSVEGTVQETQYF

length: 14
size: many
J: TRBJ2-7
D: .
V: TRBV5-1
CDR3: CASSLAVQSYEQYF

length: 18
size: few
J: TRBJ1-1
D: TRBD1
V: TRBV6-1
CDR3: CASSGGQPRDRRNTEAFF

length: 18
size: .
J: TRBJ2-5
D: .
V: TRBV4-1
CDR3: CASSQDPAGAVQQETQYF

length: 16
size: once
J: TRBJ1-5
D: TRBD1
V: TRBV7-9
CDR3: CASSAGTGGANQPQHF

length: 16
size: .
J: TRBJ1-2
D: TRBD1
V: TRBV27
CDR3: CACSPLGQGANYGYTF

length: 14
size: .
J: TRBJ2-3
D: .
V: TRBV9
CDR3: CASSASHSTDTQYF

length: 15
size: few
J: TRBJ2-7
D: .
V: TRBV29-1
CDR3: CSVEGQAETHYEQYF

length: 12
size: .
J: TRBJ2-7
D: .
V: TRBV7-9
CDR3: CASSAWTGEQYF

length: 16
size: few
J: TRBJ2-3
D: .
V: TRBV3-1
CDR3: CASSPGVAQATDTQYF

length: 15
size: .
J: TRBJ1-1
D: TRBD1
V: TRBV5-1
CDR3: CASSPNLGQGTEAFF

length: 14
size: many
J: TRBJ2-3
D: TRBD2
V: TRBV12-3/TRBV12-4
CDR3: CASSPGTSVDTQYF

length: 14
size: .
J: TRBJ2-3
D: .
V: TRBV6-2/TRBV6-3
CDR3: CASSYSPGEDTQYF

length: 16
size: few
J: TRBJ2-7
D: .
V: TRBV5-1
CDR3: CASSLVRGASTREQYF

length: 16
size: .
J: TRBJ2-3
D: .
V: TRBV4-1
CDR3: CASSQDPQRSTDTQYF

length: 21
size: once
J: TRBJ2-3
D: .
V: TRBV7-6
CDR3: CASSLALSARGRGVSTDTQYF

length: 15
size: .
J: TRBJ1-2
D: .
V: TRBV9
CDR3: CASSKDDLRGVGYTF

length: 14
size: .
J: TRBJ1-1
D: .
V: TRBV29-1
CDR3: CSVLDSLGGSEAFF

length: 17
size: .
J: TRBJ1-1
D: TRBD1
V: TRBV5-1
CDR3: CASSFRDRGRIDTEAFF

length: 19
size: once
J: TRBJ2-1
D: TRBD2
V: TRBV20-1
CDR3: CSASGPGGLPRGRNNEQFF

length: 18
size: .
J: TRBJ2-3
D: TRBD2
V: TRBV11-2
CDR3: CASSPGLAGTVSTDTQYF

length: 12
size: .
J: TRBJ1-2
D: .
V: TRBV15
CDR3: CATPDTNYGYTF

length: 15
size: few
J: TRBJ2-1
D: TRBD2
V: TRBV10-3
CDR3: CAIRESGGPYNEQFF

length: 16
size: .
J: TRBJ1-5
D: .
V: TRBV10-2
CDR3: CASSGAAAKSNQPQHF

length: 15
size: few
J: TRBJ1-2
D: .
V: TRBV19
CDR3: CASQQGLGANYGYTF

length: 14
size: .
J: TRBJ2-7
D: TRBD2
V: TRBV2
CDR3: CASTHEAGYYEQYF

length: 17
size: .
J: TRBJ2-7
D: .
V: TRBV7-2
CDR3: CASSVSSGGQSSYEQYF

length: 15
size: .
J: TRBJ2-7
D: .
V: TRBV21-1
CDR3: CATSLGPGQGSEQYF

length: 14
size: .
J: TRBJ2-5
D: TRBD2
V: TRBV11-2
CDR3: CASSNSGSRKTQYF

length: 14
size: .
J: TRBJ2-3
D: TRBD2
V: TRBV2
CDR3: CASLGGWGTDTQYF

length: 17
size: .
J: TRBJ2-7
D: TRBD2
V: TRBV5-1
CDR3: CASSLGGLSAESYEQYF

length: 15
size: few
J: TRBJ1-6
D: TRBD1
V: TRBV27
CDR3: CASSPRTGINSPLHF